This is a list of T cell receptor beta chains from one sample in a study of T-cell reconstitution after alpha-beta-depleted transplantation in children. In TCRdb, the PCR reads were re-called with MiXCR into one record per CDR3 protein. The sample yields about 900,000 distinct CDR3 sequences, about 26% seen once. The material sequenced was PBMCs, mostly from graft donor cells, taken 360 days after TCRalphabeta/CD19-depleted stem cell transplant. Source of these receptors: a boy younger than two who had a stem cell transplant for SCID, so the T cells may come from the graft donor. The CDR3 runs from the conserved cysteine through the conserved F or W. D genes are given only for firm matches. A row's size may be missing; if present it is once, few, many or a size class.

clone_size	v_call	d_call	j_call	cdr3_nt	cdr3_aa
few	TRBV29-1	-	TRBJ2-5	TGCAGCGTTGACGTGGAGACCCAGTACTTC	CSVDVETQYF
-	TRBV6-1	TRBD2	TRBJ2-3	TGTGCCAGCAGTGAAACGGGGGGGAGCACAGATACGCAGTATTTT	CASSETGGSTDTQYF
once	TRBV4-1	TRBD2	TRBJ2-3	TGCGCCAGCAGCCAAGATCCCCCTAGCGGGGGCCGCACAGATACGCAGTATTTT	CASSQDPPSGGRTDTQYF
-	TRBV4-1	TRBD2	TRBJ2-5	TGCGCCAGCAGCCACGCTAGCGGGGGGACCCAGTACTTC	CASSHASGGTQYF
-	TRBV12-3/TRBV12-4	-	TRBJ2-1	TGTGCCAGCAGCTCCGGGAGTCTGCCGGGCGAGCAGTTCTTC	CASSSGSLPGEQFF
few	TRBV11-2	-	TRBJ1-3	TGTGCCAGCAGCTTAGTAGGGGAAGGGGAAGGAAACACCATATATTTT	CASSLVGEGEGNTIYF
-	TRBV15	TRBD2	TRBJ2-7	TGTGCCACCAGCCGTGACCCTCTAGCGGTGTTTTCCTACGAGCAGTACTTC	CATSRDPLAVFSYEQYF
few	TRBV20-1	-	TRBJ2-5	TGCAGTGCCAACGAGTATGGGGGGAAAGGGAAGACCCAGTACTTC	CSANEYGGKGKTQYF
-	TRBV3-1	-	TRBJ2-1	TGTGCCATCTGTTCGCGGTCGGGTGGGACTTACGTACTCTACAATGAGCAGTTCTTC	CAICSRSGGTYVLYNEQFF
-	TRBV29-1	-	TRBJ2-1	TGCAGCGTTGACCAGGGGGGGAATGAGCAGTTCTTC	CSVDQGGNEQFF
-	TRBV27	-	TRBJ2-2	TGTGCCAGCACCGACCGAGGAGGGGACACCGGGGAGCTGTTTTTT	CASTDRGGDTGELFF
few	TRBV12-3/TRBV12-4	TRBD2	TRBJ2-3	TGTGCCAGCAGTTTTCGGGGGGTTACCACAGATACGCAGTATTTT	CASSFRGVTTDTQYF
-	TRBV20-1	TRBD1	TRBJ1-1	TGCAGTGCTACCCAGGTGAGGTGGACAGGTATGAACACTGAAGCTTTCTTT	CSATQVRWTGMNTEAFF
-	TRBV28	TRBD1	TRBJ2-3	TGTGCCAGCAAAAAATGGGACAGGCGCACAGATACGCAGTATTTT	CASKKWDRRTDTQYF
few	TRBV7-9	-	TRBJ2-5	TGTGCCAGTAGCGGACCAGGGGAGGAGACCCAGTACTTC	CASSGPGEETQYF
few	TRBV29-1	-	TRBJ1-2	TGCAGCGTTGGCCTCGGTGGCTACACCTTC	CSVGLGGYTF
-	TRBV20-1	-	TRBJ2-7	TGCAGTGCCCCTACAGCAGGTACCGACGAGCAGTACTTC	CSAPTAGTDEQYF
few	TRBV12-3/TRBV12-4	-	TRBJ1-1	TGTGCCAGCAGGGAGTTACGGGGGACTGAAGCTTTCTTT	CASRELRGTEAFF
few	TRBV4-1	-	TRBJ2-1	TGCGCCAGCAGCCAAGATCCGGACTGGATTTACAATGAGCAGTTCTTC	CASSQDPDWIYNEQFF
-	TRBV5-5	-	TRBJ1-4	TGTGCCAGCAGCTGGACAGTTAATGAAAAACTGTTTTTT	CASSWTVNEKLFF
-	TRBV9	-	TRBJ1-2	TGTGCCAGCAGCGTAGGAGGGGACCTATCTAACTATGGCTACACCTTC	CASSVGGDLSNYGYTF
few	TRBV2	-	TRBJ2-1	TGTGCCAGCAATGAGGGCAAGTCTGGGAATGAGCAGTTCTTC	CASNEGKSGNEQFF
-	TRBV20-1	-	TRBJ2-3	TGCAGTGCTACCGAAGACCGGACAGATACGCAGTATTTT	CSATEDRTDTQYF
few	TRBV25-1	TRBD1	TRBJ2-1	TGTGCCAGCAGTGAGGGGGGACAGGGCTCATACAATGAGCAGTTCTTC	CASSEGGQGSYNEQFF
few	TRBV20-1	-	TRBJ2-7	TGCAGTGCTAGCGGTCAGTATAGCCTATCCTACGAGCAGTACTTC	CSASGQYSLSYEQYF
-	TRBV5-1	TRBD1	TRBJ2-7	TGCGCCAGCAGCTACGACAGGGAGTTTAACGAGCAGTACTTC	CASSYDREFNEQYF
few	TRBV15	-	TRBJ2-7	TGTGCCACCAGCAGGAAGACAGTCCCGAATTCCTACGAGCAGTACTTC	CATSRKTVPNSYEQYF
few	TRBV20-1	TRBD1	TRBJ2-3	TGCAGTGCTAGAGTAGGGCAGGGGGTTAGGAGAAGCACAGATACGCAGTATTTT	CSARVGQGVRRSTDTQYF
-	TRBV12-3/TRBV12-4	TRBD2	TRBJ2-1	TGTGCCAGCAGCTGGGGACTAGCGGGTGAGCAGTTCTTC	CASSWGLAGEQFF
few	TRBV25-1	-	TRBJ2-4	TGTGCCAGCAGTATCCAACGGAAGGGTCTTGACATTCAGTACTTC	CASSIQRKGLDIQYF
few	TRBV5-1	-	TRBJ2-1	TGCGCCAGCAGCTTGGACGTGCTTCCAGACAATGAGCAGTTCTTC	CASSLDVLPDNEQFF
few	TRBV27	-	TRBJ2-5	TGTGCCAGCAGTTTTGGTAGGGATATCCGGGAGACCCAGTACTTC	CASSFGRDIRETQYF
-	TRBV6-1	TRBD1	TRBJ2-2	TGTGCCAGCAGTACGCAGACGCTTGGGACAGGAATTAACACCGGGGAGCTGTTTTTT	CASSTQTLGTGINTGELFF
-	TRBV4-1	TRBD2	TRBJ2-1	TGCGCCAGCAGCCAAGAAACTAGCGGGAGAGGACGCGAGCAGTTCTTC	CASSQETSGRGREQFF
-	TRBV27	TRBD1	TRBJ2-7	TGTGCCAGCAGCTTAGCGGGACAGGGGGTCTACGAGCAGTACTTC	CASSLAGQGVYEQYF
-	TRBV7-2	-	TRBJ2-7	TGTGCCAGCAGCTTAGGGGGGACCCAAACCTACGAGCAGTACTTC	CASSLGGTQTYEQYF
-	TRBV28	-	TRBJ1-2	TGTGCCAGCAGTTTCGGCCATGTGTATGGCTACACCTTC	CASSFGHVYGYTF
-	TRBV2	-	TRBJ1-1	TGTGCCAGCCAGGGGATAATGAACACTGAAGCTTTCTTT	CASQGIMNTEAFF
-	TRBV10-3	TRBD1	TRBJ2-7	TGTGCCATCAGTGATCCCGGGACAGGGTTTAATTACGAGCAGTACTTC	CAISDPGTGFNYEQYF
-	TRBV5-5	-	TRBJ1-1	TGTGCCAGCAGCTTCTCCGTTGGCGGGGGGAACACTGAAGCTTTCTTT	CASSFSVGGGNTEAFF
-	TRBV18	-	TRBJ1-1	TGTGCCAGCTCACCAGACGGAGGAATGAACACTGAAGCTTTCTTT	CASSPDGGMNTEAFF
few	TRBV7-2	TRBD1	TRBJ2-3	TGTGCCAGCAGCGGAGGGGGACAGGCCCCAATTGGTACGCAGTATTTT	CASSGGGQAPIGTQYF
few	TRBV20-1	-	TRBJ2-1	TGCAGTGCTAGAGTCGGCGCGGGGCCGAACTACAATGAGCAGTTCTTC	CSARVGAGPNYNEQFF
few	TRBV2	-	TRBJ1-1	TGTGCCAGCAGTGAGAATAGTTTCGAGGCTGAAGCTTTCTTT	CASSENSFEAEAFF
-	TRBV3-1	-	TRBJ1-1	TGTGCCAGCGGGGGAGGGACCTACACTGAAGCTTTCTTT	CASGGGTYTEAFF
-	TRBV10-3	TRBD1	TRBJ2-1	TGTGCCATCAGTGAGTCAGCACAGGGGGCGGGCTCCTACAATGAGCAGTTCTTC	CAISESAQGAGSYNEQFF
few	TRBV20-1	TRBD2	TRBJ2-3	TGCAGTGCATGGACTAGCGGGGTTAAGGATACGCAGTATTTT	CSAWTSGVKDTQYF
few	TRBV6-5	TRBD1	TRBJ2-3	TGTGCCAGCAGTTACGGACAGGGTAGGCCCCATACGCAGTATTTT	CASSYGQGRPHTQYF
few	TRBV6-5	-	TRBJ2-6	TGTGCCAGCAGTTACTCGACAGTCTCGAGCTCTGGGGCCAACGTCCTGACTTTC	CASSYSTVSSSGANVLTF
many	TRBV28	-	TRBJ2-2	TGTGCCAGCAGTCGGAAGGTCGGGGAGCTGTTTTTT	CASSRKVGELFF
-	TRBV29-1	-	TRBJ1-2	TGCAGCGTTGAAACCCATACTAACTATGGCTACACCTTC	CSVETHTNYGYTF